This passage covers 9 T cell receptor beta chains from one sample sequenced in a study of T cells in Graves' hyperthyroidism and ophthalmopathy. Amplification targeted TCR beta CDR3 regions from RNA transcripts. HTBI primers drove first-round RT-PCR of the TCR CDR3. TCRdb recomputed calls from the multiplex PCR reads with MiXCR, one row per CDR3 protein. The data hold about half a million distinct CDR3 sequences, with around 24% observed a single time. Sequenced sample: blood. These receptors were obtained from a woman in her 30s with Graves' ophthalmopathy.

This sequence joins TRBV14 and TRBJ2-7; D ambiguous. Germline lookup yields CDR1 SGHDN and CDR2 FVKESK. CDR3 length equals 13 residues. V gave up 3 bases and J gave up 3 bases, with 9 bases separating them. The CDR3 nucleotides are TGTGCCAGCAGCCACTCTTCCGGCTACGAGCAGTACTTC. The encoded protein is CASSHSSGYEQYF. The full variable domain, in which reference TRBV14 and TRBJ2-7 provide the parts outside the CDR3, is EAGVTQFPSHSVIEKGQTVTLRCDPISGHDNLYWYRRVMGKEIKFLLHFVKESKQDESGMPNNRFLAERTGGTYSTLKVQPAELEDSGVYFCASSHSSGYEQYFGPGTRLTVT.

This clonotype was observed at least ten times. The rearrangement links TRBV10-3 to TRBJ1-1, with D possibly being TRBD1 (6 bases). CDR1 is ENHRY and CDR2 is SYGVKD in the germline V gene. The CDR3 consists of 13 residues. The germline V and J ends were trimmed by 3 bases and 1 base, with 6 bases remaining between them. The CDR3 bases are TGTGCCATCAGTGAAGGGGGGAACACTGAAGCTTTCTTT. Protein: CAISEGGNTEAFF.

There are many counts of this clonotype. V usage is TRBV5-1 and J usage is TRBJ2-7; 7 nucleotides align to TRBD2. In germline, CDR1 is SGHRS, CDR2 YFSETQ. The CDR3 consists of 14 residues. Unmatched junction bases numbered 8, after V lost 3 bases and J lost 5 bases. CDR3 sequence (DNA): TGCGCCAGCAGCTCCCTCGGGCTAGCGGACGAGCAGTACTTC. Its translation is CASSSLGLADEQYF.

This clonotype came up many times. The V gene is TRBV7-8, the J gene TRBJ2-5; TRBD1 matches 9 bases. The V gene's germline CDR1 is SGHVS and CDR2 FQNEAQ. The CDR3 sequence is 15 residues long. Germline trimming cut 5 bases from V and 5 bases from J; bases unmatched to any gene: 9. CDR3 loop: CASSNRDRASETQYF. The CDR3 DNA sequence: TGTGCCAGCAGCAACCGGGACAGGGCCTCTGAGACCCAGTACTTC.

V and J are TRBV11-2 and TRBJ1-1, with 7 bases that match TRBD1. Trimming took 0 bases from V and 5 from J; bases not matched to a gene: 6. Germline values: CDR1 SGHAT, CDR2 FQNNGV. The CDR3 spans 15 residues. The CDR3 sequence is CASSLDRGLVTEAFF. Here the CDR3 DNA reads TGTGCCAGCAGCTTAGATAGGGGGCTCGTGACTGAAGCTTTCTTT.

This chain links TRBV9 with TRBJ2-7; 9 bases are shared with TRBD1. This CDR3 is built from 16 residues. Germline lookup yields CDR1 SGDLS and CDR2 YYNGEE. With 3 bases clipped from V and 3 bases from J, the junction kept 10 bases outside the gene matches. CDR3 sequence reads: CASSGGTGTGYYEQYF. In nucleotides, the CDR3 is TGTGCCAGCAGCGGCGGAACCGGGACAGGGTACTACGAGCAGTACTTC.

The chain carries TRBV20-1 and TRBJ2-7, with 7 bases lining up with TRBD1. Germline V gives CDR1 DFQATT, CDR2 SNEGSKA (reference sequence). This CDR3 spans 13 amino acids. V shed 6 bases and J 6 bases; nucleotides not matched to a gene: 11. CDR3 in amino acids: CSAVTGVLSEQYF. In DNA form, the CDR3 reads TGCAGTGCCGTCACAGGGGTGTTGAGCGAGCAGTACTTC.

This clonotype came up once. The genes are TRBV14 and TRBJ1-2; the D gene is possibly TRBD1 (5 bases). From germline, CDR1 is SGHDN and CDR2 FVKESK. The CDR3 contains 15 residues. V lost 0 bases and J 7 bases, leaving 15 bases between the germline ends. The DNA of the CDR3 is TGTGCCAGCAGCCAAGAGGGGACGGCGTTCGGTGGCTACACCTTC. This codes for CASSQEGTAFGGYTF.

The table lists this clonotype with a few counts. The chain's CDR3 is CASSQDVSVLYGYTF. Here the CDR3 DNA reads TGTGCCAGCAGCCAAGATGTTTCGGTCCTCTATGGCTACACCTTC. This chain uses TRBV4-2 with TRBJ1-2, with D unclear. V was clipped by 0 bases and J by 4 bases, with 12 bases between them. This CDR3 comprises 15 residues. From germline, CDR1 is LGHNA and CDR2 YNFKEQ.